This TCR beta chain stems from a study of T cell repertoires in cytomegalovirus infection. Study details: CMV epitopes that were recently identified and HLA-C-restricted were used alongside well-studied HLA-B-restricted ones. A matching HLA type, together with CMV infection, was signaled by public TCR beta signatures.

In its sample, this clonotype ranks as medium-sized (0.01 to 0.1%). The target antigen is unknown. Findings of the study overall: People with CMV and the relevant HLA were identified by cumulative public TCR beta family frequency.

The germline V and J ends were trimmed by 0 bases and 2 bases, with 11 bases remaining between them. This CDR3 has 16 residues. Germline assignment: CDR1 SGHAT and CDR2 FQNNGV. TCRdb analysed the reads with MiXCR anew, one entry per CDR3 protein. The sample lists approximately 110,000 distinct CDR3 sequences; over 30% were seen once. The sequence was obtained from a human donor in good health (CMV status not recorded). Some clones in this sample may be carry-over from other donors' samples. Specimen: CD8+ T cells from cultured PBMCs, collected from culture after CMV antigen stimulation. The J gene is TRBJ2-1, the V gene TRBV11-2, with D maybe TRBD2 (5 bases). The CDR3 sequence: CASSLESGSPYNEQFF. Here the CDR3 DNA reads TGTGCCAGCAGCTTAGAGTCGGGGAGCCCCTACAATGAGCAGTTCTTC. The full variable domain, its missing parts supplied by reference TRBV11-2 and TRBJ2-1, is EAGVAQSPRYKIIEKRQSVAFWCNPISGHATLYWYQQILGQGPKLLIQFQNNGVVDDSQLPKDRFSAERLKGVDSTLKIQPAKLEDSAVYLCASSLESGSPYNEQFFGPGTRLTVL.